A single sample is the source of the 29 T cell receptor beta chains below, sequenced in a study of blood T cell repertoires in COVID-19. Profiling relied on immunoSEQ multiplex PCR, and the TCRdb table lists in-frame clones only, not all of them. The profile shows roughly 200,000 clones, roughly 86% of them singletons. Input material: PBMCs or T cells enriched from blood (not recorded which). These receptors were taken from a middle-aged woman in a cohort exposed to, infected with or recovered from COVID-19 (not recorded which).

The V and J genes are TRBV23-1 and TRBJ1-2; 9 positions agree with TRBD1. TRBV23-1 is designated an ORF whose function remains uncertain. Trimming cost V 4 bases and J 5 bases; bases outside gene matches: 8. CDR3 length: 15 residues. For the CDR3, the DNA is TGCGCCAGCAGTCGTGTAGGGACAGGGCAATATGGCTACACCTTC. The encoded protein is CASSRVGTGQYGYTF.

The V and J genes are TRBV18 and TRBJ1-6; D possibly corresponds to TRBD1 (5 bases). The germline gives CDR1 KGHSH, CDR2 LQKENI. With 6 bases removed from V and 4 bases from J, the gap between germline ends came to 13 bases. CDR3 length: 15 residues. The CDR3 is CASSRAEQYNSPLHF. CDR3 DNA: TGTGCCAGCTCCAGGGCAGAACAGTATAATTCACCCCTCCACTTT.

In this sample, this clone turned up once. The chain has TRBV19 and TRBJ1-2; TRBD1 is a possible D gene (5 bases). CDR3 length: 15 amino acids. Germline CDR1 reads LNHDA; CDR2 reads SQIVND (reference sequence). V lost 4 bases and J 2 bases, leaving 14 bases between the germline ends. The CDR3 here is CASSTRGHRNYGYTF. The CDR3 region has the DNA TGTGCCAGTAGTACCCGAGGACACCGCAACTATGGCTACACCTTC.

V is TRBV28 and J is TRBJ2-4; TRBD2 agrees at 13 bases. CDR1 is MDHEN and CDR2 is SYDVKM in the germline V gene. The CDR3 has 16 residues. Trimming took 3 bases from V and 8 from J; bases not matched to a gene: 7. The CDR3 loop reads CASSLGLAGTGDIQYF. The CDR3 DNA sequence: TGTGCCAGCAGTTTGGGACTAGCGGGGACCGGTGACATTCAGTACTTC.

The rearrangement links TRBV25-1 to TRBJ2-1; the D gene is possibly TRBD1 (6 bases). In germline, CDR1 is MGHDK, CDR2 SYGVNS. This CDR3 comprises 17 residues. V was pared by 2 bases and J by 0 bases, with 14 bases between. The CDR3 sequence is CASSERGQQSSYNEQFF. CDR3 DNA: TGTGCCAGCAGTGAAAGGGGACAACAGAGCTCCTACAATGAGCAGTTCTTC.

J is TRBJ1-3 and V is TRBV5-1, with a tentative D call TRBD1 (5 bases). Germline CDR1 is SGHRS and CDR2 is YFSETQ. V lost 6 bases, J lost 4 bases, and 11 bases lay in between. The CDR3 extends over 13 amino acids. The CDR3 nucleotides are TGCGCCAGCACGGGGGAAGGAGGAAACACCATATATTTT. This gives the protein CASTGEGGNTIYF.

The gene calls are TRBV28 and TRBJ1-5; 8 bases are a match to TRBD1. Trimming cost V 7 bases and J 2 bases; bases outside gene matches: 19. The CDR3 length is 19 residues. Germline assignment: CDR1 MDHEN and CDR2 SYDVKM. The CDR3 DNA reads as TGTGCCAGCACTTTGTCGGGAAACAGGGGGATTGGTGGCAATCAGCCCCAGCATTTT. Its translation is CASTLSGNRGIGGNQPQHF. The full variable domain, with the rest looked up from reference TRBV28 and TRBJ1-5, is DVKVTQSSRYLVKRTGEKVFLECVQDMDHENMFWYRQDPGLGLRLIYFSYDVKMKEKGDIPEGYSVSREKKERFSLILESASTNQTSMYLCASTLSGNRGIGGNQPQHFGDGTRLSIL.

The CDR3 bases are TGTGCCAGCAGCAAACCGGACAGGGCATTCACTGAAGCTTTCTTT. Its translation is CASSKPDRAFTEAFF. The chain carries TRBV28 and TRBJ1-1; 8 bases are a match to TRBD1. The CDR3 consists of 15 residues. From germline, CDR1 is MDHEN and CDR2 SYDVKM. V shed 6 bases and J 4 bases; nucleotides not matched to a gene: 10.

V gene TRBV2 combines with J gene TRBJ1-4; 9 nucleotides agree with TRBD1. This CDR3 is built from 18 residues. The germline gives CDR1 SNHLY, CDR2 FYNNEI. The V gene end was trimmed by 8 bases and the J gene end by 4 bases; junction bases not matched to a gene: 17. The CDR3 bases are TGTGCCAGCCGCAAGACCCCACAGGGGGCAGGAATTAATGAAAAACTGTTTTTT. Its protein is CASRKTPQGAGINEKLFF. Looking up the rest from reference TRBV2 and TRBJ1-4 gives the full variable domain: EPEVTQTPSHQVTQMGQEVILRCVPISNHLYFYWYRQILGQKVEFLVSFYNNEISEKSEIFDDQFSVERPDGSNFTLKIRSTKLEDSAMYFCASRKTPQGAGINEKLFFGSGTQLSVL.

This clone was observed a handful of times. The chain joins TRBV5-5 to TRBJ1-2; 7 bases are shared with TRBD1. Per germline, CDR1 SGHKS and CDR2 YYEKEE (reference sequence). The length of the CDR3 is 17 residues. V lost 2 bases, J lost 8 bases, and 18 bases stayed unmatched. CDR3 coding DNA: TGTGCCAGCAGCTTTCGCGACTTCGGACAGGCCTTGGAAGGCTACACCTTC. This sequence encodes CASSFRDFGQALEGYTF.

DNA for the CDR3: TGTGCCAGCAGTTACTCGAATCGACAGGGCCGTAATCAGCCCCAGCATTTT. This encodes CASSYSNRQGRNQPQHF. V gene TRBV6-2 or TRBV6-3 combines with J gene TRBJ1-5, with TRBD1 matching 7 bases. The CDR3 has 17 residues. Germline V gives CDR1 MNHEY, CDR2 SVGEGT. With 0 bases clipped from V and 4 bases from J, the junction kept 9 bases outside the gene matches.

J is TRBJ2-1 and V is TRBV4-3, with 9 bases aligning to TRBD2. The V segment lost 0 bases and the J segment 7 bases; nucleotides outside the gene matches: 4. The CDR3 has 15 amino acids. Looked up from germline, CDR1 is LGHNA and CDR2 is YSLEER. In DNA, the CDR3 is TGCGCCAGCAGCCAAGAACCCACTAGCGGGAATGAGCAGTTCTTC. Translated: CASSQEPTSGNEQFF.

The chain has TRBV11-2 and TRBJ2-1, with 10 bases that match TRBD2. Germline assignment: CDR1 SGHAT and CDR2 FQNNGV. J gave up 5 bases and V 5 bases, and 6 bases lay outside the gene matches. The CDR3 covers 15 residues. The CDR3 region has the DNA TGTGCCAGCAGCCCCGGGACTAGCGTTCACAATGAGCAGTTCTTC. It codes for CASSPGTSVHNEQFF.

The chain joins TRBV28 to TRBJ1-5; D is ambiguous. The CDR3 extends over 15 amino acids. V was cut by 6 bases and J by 1 base, with 13 bases left in between. The V gene's germline CDR1 is MDHEN and CDR2 SYDVKM. The CDR3, as DNA: TGTGCCAGCAGGACCTGGACGGGGAGCAATCAGCCCCAGCATTTT. Amino acid sequence: CASRTWTGSNQPQHF.

The chain employs TRBV7-6 and TRBJ2-1; TRBD2 agrees at 7 bases. The V gene end was trimmed by 4 bases and the J gene end by 8 bases; junction bases not matched to a gene: 8. This CDR3 region has 14 residues. The V gene's germline CDR1 is SGHVS and CDR2 FNYEAQ. The DNA for the CDR3 is TGTGCCAGCAGCTACGTCGTGGGAGGGGATGAGCAGTTCTTC. This sequence encodes CASSYVVGGDEQFF.

The rearrangement joins TRBV11-2 to TRBJ2-2, with TRBD2 matching over 12 bases. Germline CDR1 and CDR2: SGHAT and FQNNGV. V shed 5 bases, J shed 1 base, and the junction held 11 bases outside the gene matches. The CDR3 has 19 residues. The CDR3 DNA reads TGTGCCAGCAGCCTCTACCTCCGGACTAGCGGGGTGAACACCGGGGAGCTGTTTTTT. Amino acids: CASSLYLRTSGVNTGELFF.

The sample holds one count of this clone. This rearrangement joins TRBV9 to TRBJ1-4; 9 positions agree with TRBD1. The CDR3 extends over 16 amino acids. V was pared by 6 bases and J by 0 bases, with 6 bases of the junction left unmatched. From germline, CDR1 is SGDLS and CDR2 YYNGEE. CDR3 DNA sequence: TGTGCCAGCATCATGAGGGACAGGGCAACTAATGAAAAACTGTTTTTT. It specifies CASIMRDRATNEKLFF.

This chain uses TRBV10-3 with TRBJ2-7, with TRBD2 identical over 12 bases. Germline V gene data show CDR1 as ENHRY and CDR2 as SYGVKD. This CDR3 has 14 residues. J gave up 4 bases and V 5 bases, and 3 bases lay outside the gene matches. The CDR3 region is CAISPGLAGYEQYF. The CDR3 DNA sequence: TGTGCCATCAGTCCAGGACTAGCGGGATACGAGCAGTACTTC.

This rearrangement joins TRBV18 to TRBJ1-2; 8 positions agree with TRBD1. Per the germline V gene, CDR1 is KGHSH and CDR2 is LQKENI. There are 16 residues in the CDR3. V dropped 2 bases and J dropped 4; count of bases not matched to a gene: 9. As DNA, the CDR3 is TGTGCCAGCTCACCATTAGCGCAGGGGGCCGGCTATGGCTACACCTTC. Translating gives CASSPLAQGAGYGYTF. The full variable domain, rest sourced from reference TRBV18 and TRBJ1-2, is NAGVMQNPRHLVRRRGQEARLRCSPMKGHSHVYWYRQLPEEGLKFMVYLQKENIIDESGMPKERFSAEFPKEGPSILRIQQVVRGDSAAYFCASSPLAQGAGYGYTFGSGTRLTVV.

The chain joins TRBV27 to TRBJ2-7; possibly TRBD2 for D (5 bases). This CDR3 comprises 18 residues. V lost 2 bases and J 2 bases, leaving 22 bases between the germline ends. Germline V gene data show CDR1 as MNHEY and CDR2 as SMNVEV (reference sequence). The CDR3 DNA reads TGTGCCAGCAGTTTAAGGTTTCGGAGGAACAGCATGCCCTACGAGCAGTACTTC. Its protein product is CASSLRFRRNSMPYEQYF.

CDR3 residues: CASSQIWGGDTEAFF. CDR3 DNA sequence: TGCGCCAGCAGCCAAATCTGGGGGGGCGACACTGAAGCTTTCTTT. This sequence joins TRBV4-1 and TRBJ1-1, with D tentatively TRBD1 (6 bases). V gave up 2 bases and J gave up 3 bases, with 13 bases separating them. Germline V lookup: CDR1 MGHRA, CDR2 YSYEKL. The CDR3 spans 15 residues.

The J gene is TRBJ2-1, the V gene TRBV9, with D possibly TRBD2 on 7 matching bases. The V gene's germline CDR1 is SGDLS and CDR2 YYNGEE. The V end was cut by 3 bases, the J end by 3 bases, with 13 bases between. The CDR3 covers 15 residues. CDR3 protein: CASSGGRGSYNEQFF. CDR3 in DNA: TGTGCCAGCAGCGGAGGGAGGGGGAGCTACAATGAGCAGTTCTTC.

This chain uses TRBV9 with TRBJ1-1; 11 bases agree with TRBD1. This CDR3 is 16 amino acids long. Trimming at V came to 0 bases and at J to 0 bases, leaving 1 base not matched to a gene. Germline values: CDR1 SGDLS, CDR2 YYNGEE. The CDR3, as DNA: TGTGCCAGCAGCGTAGGGGGACAGGGGGTGAACACTGAAGCTTTCTTT. Its translation is CASSVGGQGVNTEAFF.

The chain links TRBV3-1 (or the pseudogene TRBV3-2) to TRBJ1-5, with D possibly matching TRBD1 (5 bases). Germline assignment: CDR1 LGHDT and CDR2 YNNKEL (reference sequence). The CDR3 consists of 15 residues. V was trimmed by 0 bases and J by 7 bases, leaving 13 bases between them. Here the CDR3 DNA reads TGTGCCAGCAGCCAAGATGGCAGGGTACGACAGCCCCAGCATTTT. It yields the protein CASSQDGRVRQPQHF.

The chain is built from TRBV28 and TRBJ2-5, with D possibly TRBD1 on 5 matching bases. This CDR3 has 12 residues. CDR1 MDHEN and CDR2 SYDVKM come from the germline V gene. V dropped 6 bases and J dropped 2 bases, with 7 bases sitting between them. CDR3: CASRGRQETQYF. The CDR3 region has the DNA TGTGCCAGCAGGGGGCGTCAAGAGACCCAGTACTTC.

The chain links TRBV5-4 to TRBJ1-2; 7 bases line up with TRBD1. Trimming took 0 bases from V and 5 from J; bases not matched to a gene: 1. The CDR3 covers 13 residues. CDR1 is SGHNT, CDR2 YYREEE, per germline (reference sequence). The CDR3 sequence: CASSLDRGYGYTF. The CDR3 DNA reads as TGTGCCAGCAGCTTGGACAGGGGATATGGCTACACCTTC. The whole variable domain, filled in from reference TRBV5-4 and TRBJ1-2, reads ETGVTQSPTHLIKTRGQQVTLRCSSQSGHNTVSWYQQALGQGPQFIFQYYREEENGRGNFPPRFSGLQFPNYSSELNVNALELDDSALYLCASSLDRGYGYTFGSGTRLTVV.

The chain recombines TRBV7-2 with TRBJ1-3, with unresolved D. Germline CDR1 and CDR2: SGHTA and FQGNSA. The length of the CDR3 is 17 residues. Trimming shortened V by 1 base and J by 0 bases, and 13 bases separated the two germline ends. CDR3 coding DNA: TGTGCCAGCAGCTTAGGCTCGGCGGCCTACTCTGGAAACACCATATATTTT. Its translation: CASSLGSAAYSGNTIYF.

The genes are TRBV14 and TRBJ1-1; D may be TRBD1 (6 bases). The CDR3 consists of 18 residues. Germline V CDR1 and CDR2: SGHDN, FVKESK. With 0 bases removed from V and 0 bases from J, the gap between germline ends came to 17 bases. Here the CDR3 DNA reads TGTGCCAGCAGCCAAGATACAGGGTACCGAAACATGAACACTGAAGCTTTCTTT. Its protein product is CASSQDTGYRNMNTEAFF.

This chain links TRBV4-1 with TRBJ1-6, with TRBD1 as a possible D gene (5 bases). CDR1 is MGHRA and CDR2 is YSYEKL in the germline V gene. Deletions cut 0 bases from V and 7 bases from J, with 7 bases between. There are 14 residues in the CDR3. The CDR3 loop reads CASSQEHRNSPLHF. The CDR3 coding sequence is TGCGCCAGCAGCCAAGAGCACAGGAATTCACCCCTCCACTTT.